This entry is about one T cell receptor (beta chain). This sample stems from a study of blood T cell repertoires in COVID-19. Study summary: Material from acute and convalescent COVID-19 was sourced from the United States, Italy and Spain. Sample material is recorded as cDNA or gDNA derived from T cells, B-cell-depleted T cells, or PBMCs.

The germline V gene has CDR1 SGDLS and CDR2 YYNGEE. Germline trimming cut 3 bases from V and 7 bases from J; bases unmatched to any gene: 8. The CDR3 runs to 16 residues. In the authors' workflow: Reference gene primer amplification yielded estimated nucleated cell counts. The protocol was immunoSEQ multiplex PCR, while the TCRdb copy is restricted to in-frame clones and leaves out a portion. The V and J calls and the clone size are those of that table, but D and trimming were determined from the DNA. The repertoire holds 130,000 or so clones, with 85% to 90% as singletons. This clonotype was obtained from a human donor in a cohort sampled during active COVID-19. The sample consisted of peripheral blood. The chain links TRBV9 to TRBJ2-3, with TRBD2 matching 13 bases. DNA for the CDR3: TGTGCCAGCAGCGCACTACTAGCGGGGGGGCGAAATACGCAGTATTTT. This gives the protein CASSALLAGGRNTQYF.